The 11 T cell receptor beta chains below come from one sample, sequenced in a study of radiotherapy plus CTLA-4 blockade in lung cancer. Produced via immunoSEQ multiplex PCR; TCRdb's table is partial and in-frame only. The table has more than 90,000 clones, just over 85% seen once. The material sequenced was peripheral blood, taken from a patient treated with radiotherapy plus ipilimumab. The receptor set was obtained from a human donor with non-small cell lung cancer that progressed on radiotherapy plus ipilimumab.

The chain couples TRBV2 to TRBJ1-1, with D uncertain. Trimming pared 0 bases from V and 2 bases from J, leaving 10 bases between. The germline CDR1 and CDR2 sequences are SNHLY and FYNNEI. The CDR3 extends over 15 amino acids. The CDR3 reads CASSEARTANTEAFF. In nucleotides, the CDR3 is TGTGCCAGCAGTGAAGCTAGGACGGCAAACACTGAAGCTTTCTTT. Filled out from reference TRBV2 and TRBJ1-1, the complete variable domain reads EPEVTQTPSHQVTQMGQEVILRCVPISNHLYFYWYRQILGQKVEFLVSFYNNEISEKSEIFDDQFSVERPDGSNFTLKIRSTKLEDSAMYFCASSEARTANTEAFFGQGTRLTVV.

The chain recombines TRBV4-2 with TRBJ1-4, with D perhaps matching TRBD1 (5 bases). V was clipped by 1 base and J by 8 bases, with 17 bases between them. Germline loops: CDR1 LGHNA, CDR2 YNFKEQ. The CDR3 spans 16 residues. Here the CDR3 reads CASSQASGGEGEKLFF. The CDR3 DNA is TGTGCCAGCAGCCAAGCATCGGGGGGGGAAGGAGAAAAACTGTTTTTT.

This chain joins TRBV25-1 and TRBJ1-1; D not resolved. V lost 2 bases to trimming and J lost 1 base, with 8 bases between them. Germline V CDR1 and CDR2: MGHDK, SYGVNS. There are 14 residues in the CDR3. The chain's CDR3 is CASSEPQQNTEAFF. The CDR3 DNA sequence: TGTGCCAGCAGTGAACCACAGCAGAACACTGAAGCTTTCTTT.

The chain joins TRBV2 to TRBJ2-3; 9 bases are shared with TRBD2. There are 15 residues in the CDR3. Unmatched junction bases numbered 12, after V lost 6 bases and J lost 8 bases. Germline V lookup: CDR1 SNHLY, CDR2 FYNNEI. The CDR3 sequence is CASRLSAGGPVTQYF. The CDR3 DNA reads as TGTGCCAGCAGGCTATCGGCGGGAGGGCCGGTTACGCAGTATTTT.

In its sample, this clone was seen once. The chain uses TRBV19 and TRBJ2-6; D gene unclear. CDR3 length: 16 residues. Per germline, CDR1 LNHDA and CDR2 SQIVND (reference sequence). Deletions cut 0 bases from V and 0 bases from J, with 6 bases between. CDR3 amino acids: CASSIENLSGANVLTF. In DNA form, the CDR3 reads TGTGCCAGTAGTATAGAGAACCTCTCTGGGGCCAACGTCCTGACTTTC. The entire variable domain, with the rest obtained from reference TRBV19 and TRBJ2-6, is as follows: DGGITQSPKYLFRKEGQNVTLSCEQNLNHDAMYWYRQDPGQGLRLIYYSQIVNDFQKGDIAEGYSVSREKKESFPLTVTSAQKNPTAFYLCASSIENLSGANVLTFGAGSRLTVL.

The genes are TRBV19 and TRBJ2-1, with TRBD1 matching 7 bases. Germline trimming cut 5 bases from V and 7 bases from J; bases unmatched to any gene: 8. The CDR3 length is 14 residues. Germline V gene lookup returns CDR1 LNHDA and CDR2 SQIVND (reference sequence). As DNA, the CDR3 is TGTGCCAGTAGTGCCCTTCACAGGGGTAATGAGCAGTTCTTC. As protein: CASSALHRGNEQFF.

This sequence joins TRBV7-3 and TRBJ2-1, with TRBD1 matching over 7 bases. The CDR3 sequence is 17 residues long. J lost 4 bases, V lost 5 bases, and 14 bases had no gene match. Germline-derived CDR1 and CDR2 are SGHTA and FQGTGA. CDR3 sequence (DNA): TGTGCCAGCAGCCAGACAGGGAGATTCATCGGATACAATGAGCAGTTCTTC. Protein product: CASSQTGRFIGYNEQFF.

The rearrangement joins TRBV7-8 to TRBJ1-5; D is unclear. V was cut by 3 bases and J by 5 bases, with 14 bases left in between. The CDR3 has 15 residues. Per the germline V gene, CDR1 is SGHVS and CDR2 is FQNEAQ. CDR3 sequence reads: CASSLSWVGHQPQHF. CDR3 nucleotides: TGTGCCAGCAGCTTGTCATGGGTGGGCCATCAGCCCCAGCATTTT.

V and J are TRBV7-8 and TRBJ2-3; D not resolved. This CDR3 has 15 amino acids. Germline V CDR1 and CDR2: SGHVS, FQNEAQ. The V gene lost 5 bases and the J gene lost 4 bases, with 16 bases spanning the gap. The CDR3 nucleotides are TGTGCCAGCAGCGCCGGACCCTCTGGGGCAGATACGCAGTATTTT. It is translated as CASSAGPSGADTQYF.

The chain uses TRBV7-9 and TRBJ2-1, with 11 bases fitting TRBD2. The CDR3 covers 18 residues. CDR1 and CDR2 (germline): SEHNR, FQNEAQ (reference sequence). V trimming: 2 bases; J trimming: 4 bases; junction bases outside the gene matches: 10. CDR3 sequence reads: CASSLPLDSGRGYNEQFF. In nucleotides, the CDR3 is TGTGCCAGCAGCTTACCACTCGATAGCGGGAGGGGTTACAATGAGCAGTTCTTC.

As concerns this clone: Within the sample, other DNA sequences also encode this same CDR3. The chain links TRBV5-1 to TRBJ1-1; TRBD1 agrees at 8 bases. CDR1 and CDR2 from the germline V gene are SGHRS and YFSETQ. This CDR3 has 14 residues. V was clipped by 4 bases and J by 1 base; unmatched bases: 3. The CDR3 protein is CASSSGQGNTEAFF. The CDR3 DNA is TGCGCCAGCAGCAGCGGACAGGGGAACACTGAAGCTTTCTTT.